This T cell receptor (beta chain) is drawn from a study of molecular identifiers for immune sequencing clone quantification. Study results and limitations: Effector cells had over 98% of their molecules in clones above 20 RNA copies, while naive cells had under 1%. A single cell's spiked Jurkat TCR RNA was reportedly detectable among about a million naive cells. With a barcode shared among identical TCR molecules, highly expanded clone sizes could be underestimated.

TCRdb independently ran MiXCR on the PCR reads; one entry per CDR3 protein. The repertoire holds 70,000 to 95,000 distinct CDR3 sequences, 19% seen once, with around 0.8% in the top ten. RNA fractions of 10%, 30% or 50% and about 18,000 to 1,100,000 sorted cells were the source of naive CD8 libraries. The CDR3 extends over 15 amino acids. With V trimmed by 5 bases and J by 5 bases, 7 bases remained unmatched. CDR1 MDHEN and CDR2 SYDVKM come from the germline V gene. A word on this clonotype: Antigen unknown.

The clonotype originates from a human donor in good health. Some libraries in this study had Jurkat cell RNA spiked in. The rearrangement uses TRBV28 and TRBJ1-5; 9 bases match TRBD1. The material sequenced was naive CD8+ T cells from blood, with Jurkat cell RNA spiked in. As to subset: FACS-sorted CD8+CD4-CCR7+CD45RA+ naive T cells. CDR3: CASSQGTGSDQPQHF. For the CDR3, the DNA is TGTGCCAGCAGTCAAGGGACAGGGAGTGATCAGCCCCAGCATTTT.